Following are 4 T cell receptor beta chains from one sample sequenced in a study of breast tumors, draining lymph nodes, adjacent tissues. TCRdb ran MiXCR on the multiplex PCR reads and lists one entry per CDR3 protein. This table has around 290,000 distinct CDR3 sequences, 30% appearing once. The lymph nodes were axillary draining lymph nodes from breast cancer patients. What was sequenced was axillary lymph node tissue. These receptors were obtained from a female donor with breast cancer. Some clones in this sample may be carry-over from other donors' samples.

This clonotype was seen a handful of times. The V and J genes are TRBV27 and TRBJ2-1; D may match TRBD1 or TRBD2 (6 bases each). This CDR3 is built from 15 residues. Germline lookup yields CDR1 MNHEY and CDR2 SMNVEV (reference sequence). The germline V and J ends were trimmed by 4 bases and 3 bases, with 13 bases remaining between them. The CDR3 protein is CASSSLGGGYNEQFF. The DNA for the CDR3 is TGTGCCAGCAGTTCACTAGGAGGGGGCTACAATGAGCAGTTCTTC.

Many counts were recorded for this clonotype. V usage is TRBV7-9 and J usage is TRBJ2-2; perhaps TRBD2 as D (5 bases). This CDR3 has 14 amino acids. Germline CDR1 reads SEHNR; CDR2 reads FQNEAQ (reference sequence). The V end lost 5 bases, the J end lost 6 bases, and 13 bases lay between the germline ends. The CDR3 DNA is TGTGCCAGCAGCCTTCGGACCGGGGCCGGGGAGCTGTTTTTT. Translation: CASSLRTGAGELFF.

This clonotype has a handful of counts. The rearrangement links TRBV12-3 or TRBV12-4 to TRBJ2-5; the D is unclear. The germline V and J ends were trimmed by 3 bases and 5 bases, with 7 bases remaining between them. The length of the CDR3 is 12 residues. The CDR3 spells CASSLFSETQYF. CDR3 sequence (DNA): TGTGCCAGCAGTTTGTTCTCCGAGACCCAGTACTTC.

For this clonotype: A much larger clone differs by one base, so this may be a read error. The chain couples TRBV5-1 to TRBJ2-1; D is uncertain. V dropped 6 bases and J dropped 6 bases, with 22 bases sitting between them. The CDR3 sequence is 16 residues long. CDR1 SGHRS and CDR2 YFSETQ come from the germline V gene. In DNA, the CDR3 is TGCGCCAGCACCTTAATCCCGGCACAGTCTTCCAATGAGCAGTTCTTC. It codes for CASTLIPAQSSNEQFF.